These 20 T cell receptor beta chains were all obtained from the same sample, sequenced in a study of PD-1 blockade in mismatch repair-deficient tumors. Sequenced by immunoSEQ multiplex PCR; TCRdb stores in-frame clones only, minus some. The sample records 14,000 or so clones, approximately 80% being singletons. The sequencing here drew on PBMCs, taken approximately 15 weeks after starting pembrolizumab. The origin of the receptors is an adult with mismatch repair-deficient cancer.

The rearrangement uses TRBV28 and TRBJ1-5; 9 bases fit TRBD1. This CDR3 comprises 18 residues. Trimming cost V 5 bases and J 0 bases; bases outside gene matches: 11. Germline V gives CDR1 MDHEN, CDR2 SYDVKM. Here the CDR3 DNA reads TGTGCCAGCAGTCCATTGGACAGGGGAAGCATTAGCAATCAGCCCCAGCATTTT. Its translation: CASSPLDRGSISNQPQHF.

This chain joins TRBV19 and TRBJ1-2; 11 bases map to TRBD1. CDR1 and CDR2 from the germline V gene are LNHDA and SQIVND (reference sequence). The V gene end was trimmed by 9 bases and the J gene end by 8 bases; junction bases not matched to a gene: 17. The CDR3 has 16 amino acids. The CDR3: CASTPDRGRVMGGYTF. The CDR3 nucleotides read TGTGCCAGCACGCCGGACAGGGGGCGAGTAATGGGCGGCTACACCTTC.

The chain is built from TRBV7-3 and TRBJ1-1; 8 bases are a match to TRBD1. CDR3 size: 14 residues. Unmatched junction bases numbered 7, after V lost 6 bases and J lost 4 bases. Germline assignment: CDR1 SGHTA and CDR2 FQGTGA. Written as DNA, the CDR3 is TGTGCCAGCAGTGACAGGGGTTTGGCCACTGAAGCTTTCTTT. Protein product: CASSDRGLATEAFF. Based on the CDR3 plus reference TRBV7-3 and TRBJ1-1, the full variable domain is GAGVSQTPSNKVTEKGKYVELRCDPISGHTALYWYRQSLGQGPEFLIYFQGTGAADDSGLPNDRFFAVRPEGSVSTLKIQRTERGDSAVYLCASSDRGLATEAFFGQGTRLTVV.

CDR3 in DNA: TGTGCCAGTATCCGTAGCGCTAGCTACAATGAGCAGTTCTTC. Residues: CASIRSASYNEQFF. The chain has TRBV2 and TRBJ2-1, with D possibly matching TRBD2 (5 bases). V dropped 9 bases and J dropped 3 bases, with 15 bases sitting between them. Germline V gives CDR1 SNHLY, CDR2 FYNNEI. CDR3 length: 14 residues.

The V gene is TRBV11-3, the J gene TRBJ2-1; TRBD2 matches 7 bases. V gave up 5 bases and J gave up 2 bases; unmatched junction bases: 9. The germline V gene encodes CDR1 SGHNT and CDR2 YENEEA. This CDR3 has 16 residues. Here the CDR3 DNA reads TGTGCCAGCAGCCCCCTGGGGAGCGGGACCTACAATGAGCAGTTCTTC. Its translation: CASSPLGSGTYNEQFF.

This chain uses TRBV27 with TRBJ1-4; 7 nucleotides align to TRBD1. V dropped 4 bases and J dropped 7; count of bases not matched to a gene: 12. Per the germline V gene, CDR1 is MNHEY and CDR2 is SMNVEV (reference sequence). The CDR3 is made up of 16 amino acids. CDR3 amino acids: CASSSGARGRFEKLFF. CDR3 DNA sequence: TGTGCCAGCAGTTCTGGTGCTAGGGGGCGATTTGAAAAACTGTTTTTT.

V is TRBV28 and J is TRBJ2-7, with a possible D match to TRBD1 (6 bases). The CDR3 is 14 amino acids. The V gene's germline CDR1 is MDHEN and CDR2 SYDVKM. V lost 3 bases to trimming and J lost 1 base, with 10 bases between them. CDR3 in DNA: TGTGCCAGCAGTTTGCTAGGGGGTTCCTACGAGCAGTACTTC. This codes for CASSLLGGSYEQYF.

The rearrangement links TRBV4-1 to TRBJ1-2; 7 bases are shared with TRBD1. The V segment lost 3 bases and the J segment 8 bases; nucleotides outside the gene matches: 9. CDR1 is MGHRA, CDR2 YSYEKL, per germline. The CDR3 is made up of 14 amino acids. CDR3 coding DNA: TGCGCCAGCAGCCAGTCAGGGGGTTCCTGGGGCTACACCTTC. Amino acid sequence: CASSQSGGSWGYTF.

CDR3 residues: CASSPMGANYGYTF. The CDR3 bases are TGTGCCAGCAGCCCGATGGGGGCGAACTATGGCTACACCTTC. This chain connects TRBV7-6 to TRBJ1-2; weak D call: TRBD1 (6 bases). Germline CDR1 SGHVS, CDR2 FNYEAQ. V gave up 5 bases and J gave up 2 bases, with 12 bases separating them. The CDR3 is 14 amino acids.

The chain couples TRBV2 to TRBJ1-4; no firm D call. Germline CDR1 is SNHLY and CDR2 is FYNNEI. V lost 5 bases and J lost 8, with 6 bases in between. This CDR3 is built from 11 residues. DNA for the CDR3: TGTGCCAGCAGTCGTGGCGAAAAACTGTTTTTT. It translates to CASSRGEKLFF.

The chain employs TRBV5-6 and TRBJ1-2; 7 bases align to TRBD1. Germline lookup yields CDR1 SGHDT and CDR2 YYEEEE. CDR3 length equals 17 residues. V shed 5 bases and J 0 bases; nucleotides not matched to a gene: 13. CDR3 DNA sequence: TGTGCCAGCAGTTCGGGACAGCCTCGGTGGACTAACTATGGCTACACCTTC. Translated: CASSSGQPRWTNYGYTF.

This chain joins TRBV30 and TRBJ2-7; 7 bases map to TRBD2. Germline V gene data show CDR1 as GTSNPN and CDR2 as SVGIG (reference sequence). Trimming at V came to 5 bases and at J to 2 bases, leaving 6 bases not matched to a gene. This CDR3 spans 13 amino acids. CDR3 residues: CAWESGNAYEQYF. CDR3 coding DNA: TGTGCCTGGGAAAGCGGGAATGCCTACGAGCAGTACTTC.

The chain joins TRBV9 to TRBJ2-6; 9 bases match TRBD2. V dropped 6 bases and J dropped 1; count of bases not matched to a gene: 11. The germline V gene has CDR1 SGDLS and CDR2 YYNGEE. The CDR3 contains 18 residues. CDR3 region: CASTPEAGGPSGANVLTF. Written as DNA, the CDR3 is TGTGCCAGCACCCCAGAGGCGGGAGGGCCATCTGGGGCCAACGTCCTGACTTTC.

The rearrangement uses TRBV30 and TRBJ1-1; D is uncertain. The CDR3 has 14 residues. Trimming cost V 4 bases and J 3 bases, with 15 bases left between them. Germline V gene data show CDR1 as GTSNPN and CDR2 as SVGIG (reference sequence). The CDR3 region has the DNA TGTGCCTGGAATCGGTTAGGGAGGGACACTGAAGCTTTCTTT. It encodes CAWNRLGRDTEAFF.

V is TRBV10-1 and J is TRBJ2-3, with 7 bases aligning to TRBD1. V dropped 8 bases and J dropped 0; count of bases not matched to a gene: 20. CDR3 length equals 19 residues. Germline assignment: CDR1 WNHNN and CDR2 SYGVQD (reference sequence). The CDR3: CASPQGGGQEDVSTDTQYF. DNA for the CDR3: TGCGCCAGCCCCCAAGGTGGTGGACAGGAGGACGTAAGCACAGATACGCAGTATTTT.

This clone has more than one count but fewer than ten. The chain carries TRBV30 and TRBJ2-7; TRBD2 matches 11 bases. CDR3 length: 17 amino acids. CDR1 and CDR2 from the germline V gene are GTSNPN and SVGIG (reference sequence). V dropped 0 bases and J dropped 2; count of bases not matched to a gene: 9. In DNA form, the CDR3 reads TGTGCCTGGAGTGTCTTAGCGGGAGGGCCCAGGCCCTACGAGCAGTACTTC. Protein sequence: CAWSVLAGGPRPYEQYF.

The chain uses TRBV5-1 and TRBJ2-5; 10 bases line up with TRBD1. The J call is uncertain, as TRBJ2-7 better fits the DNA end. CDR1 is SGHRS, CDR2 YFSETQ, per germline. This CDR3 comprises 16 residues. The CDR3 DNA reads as TGCGCCAGCAGCTTGAGGGGCGGGACAGGGGCAAGCGAGCAGTACTTC. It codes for CASSLRGGTGASEQYF.

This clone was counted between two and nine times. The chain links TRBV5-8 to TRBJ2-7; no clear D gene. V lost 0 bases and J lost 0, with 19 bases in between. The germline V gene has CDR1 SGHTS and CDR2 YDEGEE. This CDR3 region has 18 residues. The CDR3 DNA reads TGTGCCAGCAGCTTGGGTCATTTCCAGCAGGCCCTCTCCTACGAGCAGTACTTC. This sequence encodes CASSLGHFQQALSYEQYF.

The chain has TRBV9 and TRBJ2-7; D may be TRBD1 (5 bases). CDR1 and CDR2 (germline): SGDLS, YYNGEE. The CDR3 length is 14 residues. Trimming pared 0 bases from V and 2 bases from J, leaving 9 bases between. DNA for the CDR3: TGTGCCAGCAGCGTAGGGGGCAGACCCTACGAGCAGTACTTC. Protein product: CASSVGGRPYEQYF.

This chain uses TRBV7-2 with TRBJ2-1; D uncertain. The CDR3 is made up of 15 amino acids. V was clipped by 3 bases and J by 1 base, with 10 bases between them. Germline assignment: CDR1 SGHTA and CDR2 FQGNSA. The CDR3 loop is CASSFRQGSYNEQFF. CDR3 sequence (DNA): TGTGCCAGCAGCTTCCGACAAGGATCCTACAATGAGCAGTTCTTC. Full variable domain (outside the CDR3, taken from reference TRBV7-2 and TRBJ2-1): GAGVSQSPSNKVTEKGKDVELRCDPISGHTALYWYRQSLGQGLEFLIYFQGNSAPDKSGLPSDRFSAERTGGSVSTLTIQRTQQEDSAVYLCASSFRQGSYNEQFFGPGTRLTVL.